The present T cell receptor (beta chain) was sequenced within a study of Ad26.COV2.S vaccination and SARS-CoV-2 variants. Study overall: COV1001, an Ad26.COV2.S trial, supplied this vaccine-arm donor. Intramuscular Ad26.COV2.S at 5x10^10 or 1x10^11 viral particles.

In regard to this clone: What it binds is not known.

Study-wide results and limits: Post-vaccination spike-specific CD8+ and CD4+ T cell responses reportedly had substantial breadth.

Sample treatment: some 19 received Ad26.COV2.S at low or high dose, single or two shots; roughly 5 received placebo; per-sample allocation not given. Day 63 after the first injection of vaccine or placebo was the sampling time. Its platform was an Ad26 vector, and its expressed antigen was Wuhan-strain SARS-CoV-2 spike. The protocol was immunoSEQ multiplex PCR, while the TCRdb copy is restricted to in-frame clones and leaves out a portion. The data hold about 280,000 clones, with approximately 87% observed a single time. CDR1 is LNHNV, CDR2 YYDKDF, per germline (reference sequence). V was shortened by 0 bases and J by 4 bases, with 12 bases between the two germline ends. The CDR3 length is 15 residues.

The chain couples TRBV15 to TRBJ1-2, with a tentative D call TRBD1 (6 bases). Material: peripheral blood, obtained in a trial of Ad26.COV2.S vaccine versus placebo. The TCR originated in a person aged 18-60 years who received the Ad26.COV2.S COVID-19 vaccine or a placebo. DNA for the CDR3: TGTGCCACCAGCAGAGATCGGGGGGCGAGCTATGGCTACACCTTC. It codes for CATSRDRGASYGYTF.